The 21 T cell receptor beta chains below were found in one sample sequenced in a study of shared T cell receptors in the human thymus. The table came from immunoSEQ multiplex PCR; TCRdb's copy has only in-frame clones and leaves some out. The sample has some 700,000 clones; 80% to 90% are singletons. A further study also used this sample, focusing on human thymus T cells.

The source material was thymocytes. These receptors were taken from a girl under three years old with a congenital heart defect.

The chain is built from TRBV27 and TRBJ1-1; 7 nucleotides align to TRBD1. There are 15 residues in the CDR3. The V segment lost 6 bases and the J segment 4 bases; nucleotides outside the gene matches: 11. Per the germline V gene, CDR1 is MNHEY and CDR2 is SMNVEV (reference sequence). This CDR3 reads CASRPPTGRFTEAFF. CDR3 DNA: TGTGCCAGCAGACCACCGACAGGGAGGTTCACTGAAGCTTTCTTT.

The chain carries TRBV7-9 and TRBJ2-2; D unresolved. There are 13 residues in the CDR3. Trimming removed 5 bases from V and 3 bases from J, with 7 bases in between. Germline CDR1 reads SEHNR; CDR2 reads FQNEAQ (reference sequence). The CDR3 here is CASSPGDTGELFF. The CDR3 DNA reads TGTGCCAGCAGCCCAGGCGACACCGGGGAGCTGTTTTTT.

The J gene is TRBJ1-1, the V gene TRBV7-2; D call uncertain. CDR1 is SGHTA and CDR2 is FQGNSA in the germline V gene. The CDR3 contains 16 residues. Trimming shortened V by 5 bases and J by 7 bases, and 23 bases separated the two germline ends. The CDR3 DNA sequence: TGTGCCAGCAGCAACGCCGCGGCGGGGAGCGGGGATGAAGCTTTCTTT. Amino acid sequence: CASSNAAAGSGDEAFF.

The rearrangement joins TRBV6-1 to TRBJ1-3, with D unresolved. The V end was cut by 6 bases, the J end by 0 bases, with 9 bases between. CDR3 length: 14 residues. Germline V gene data show CDR1 as MNHNS and CDR2 as SASEGT. The CDR3 region has the DNA TGTGCCAGCAGCTTCGACACCTCTGGAAACACCATATATTTT. Its protein product is CASSFDTSGNTIYF.

The rearrangement joins TRBV7-9 to TRBJ2-7; 11 bases align to TRBD1. Unmatched junction bases numbered 5, after V lost 3 bases and J lost 4 bases. In germline, CDR1 is SEHNR, CDR2 FQNEAQ (reference sequence). The CDR3 covers 15 residues. CDR3 DNA sequence: TGTGCCAGCAGCTTCAGGACAGGGGGCGATTACGAGCAGTACTTC. Translating it yields CASSFRTGGDYEQYF.

The J gene is TRBJ1-5, the V gene TRBV4-3; D ambiguous. From germline, CDR1 is LGHNA and CDR2 YSLEER. CDR3 length: 17 residues. Trimming took 0 bases from V and 3 from J, leaving 15 bases between them. CDR3 in DNA: TGCGCCAGCAGCCAAGATCGGGGTAAGGGTGACAATCAGCCCCAGCATTTT. It yields the protein CASSQDRGKGDNQPQHF.

This chain uses TRBV6-5 with TRBJ2-3; tentative D call: TRBD2 (6 bases). The CDR3 runs to 16 residues. CDR1 is MNHEY and CDR2 is SVGAGI in the germline V gene. Trimming took off 0 bases at V and 2 bases at J, with 12 bases between the two ends. Here the CDR3 reads CASSYSRGLSTDTQYF. The CDR3 coding sequence is TGTGCCAGCAGTTACTCGCGGGGCCTCTCCACAGATACGCAGTATTTT.

The chain employs TRBV6-5 and TRBJ2-1, with 9 positions matching TRBD2. Germline values: CDR1 MNHEY, CDR2 SVGAGI. The V gene end was trimmed by 2 bases and the J gene end by 8 bases; junction bases not matched to a gene: 10. The CDR3 covers 16 residues. The CDR3 nucleotides read TGTGCCAGCAGTTACCCTAGAAGCGGGAGGTTCGATGAGCAGTTCTTC. Residues: CASSYPRSGRFDEQFF.

This chain uses TRBV28 with TRBJ2-1; maybe TRBD2 (7 bases). The ends were cut back, 8 bases at V and 4 bases at J, with 21 bases in the middle. From germline, CDR1 is MDHEN and CDR2 SYDVKM. This CDR3 is built from 16 residues. CDR3 DNA: TGTGCCAGCGGCGCGGCTCGGGGGGCCCCATACAATGAGCAGTTCTTC. Amino acid sequence: CASGAARGAPYNEQFF. Drawing the rest from reference TRBV28 and TRBJ2-1, the complete variable domain is DVKVTQSSRYLVKRTGEKVFLECVQDMDHENMFWYRQDPGLGLRLIYFSYDVKMKEKGDIPEGYSVSREKKERFSLILESASTNQTSMYLCASGAARGAPYNEQFFGPGTRLTVL.

This sequence joins TRBV27 and TRBJ2-7; 10 bases agree with TRBD1. The CDR3 totals 15 residues. The V gene's germline CDR1 is MNHEY and CDR2 SMNVEV (reference sequence). The trim removed 6 bases at V and 4 bases at J, leaving 9 bases unmatched. Here the CDR3 reads CASRPGTGVPYEQYF. The CDR3 region has the DNA TGTGCCAGCAGACCCGGGACAGGGGTCCCATACGAGCAGTACTTC.

The chain combines TRBV27 with TRBJ1-2, with 10 nucleotides matching TRBD1. The CDR3 consists of 16 residues. V was pared by 8 bases and J by 7 bases, with 16 bases of the junction left unmatched. Germline-derived CDR1 and CDR2 are MNHEY and SMNVEV (reference sequence). The chain's CDR3 is CASGRKTGQGKGGYTF. The CDR3 nucleotides are TGTGCCAGCGGTAGGAAAACGGGACAGGGGAAAGGTGGCTACACCTTC.

The chain carries TRBV18 and TRBJ2-2, with TRBD1 as a possible D gene (6 bases). V was pared by 3 bases and J by 4 bases, with 27 bases between. CDR1 is KGHSH, CDR2 LQKENI, per germline. This CDR3 has 20 residues. The chain's CDR3 is CASSPLTDKDRTLRTGELFF. In nucleotides, the CDR3 is TGTGCCAGCTCACCCCTAACCGATAAAGACAGGACTTTGCGCACCGGGGAGCTGTTTTTT.

The genes are TRBV28 and TRBJ1-3; the match to TRBD1 covers 7 bases. V dropped 6 bases and J dropped 4; count of bases not matched to a gene: 6. The length of the CDR3 is 14 residues. The V gene's germline CDR1 is MDHEN and CDR2 SYDVKM. This CDR3 reads CASSPDRAGNTIYF. Here the CDR3 DNA reads TGTGCCAGCAGCCCCGACAGGGCAGGAAACACCATATATTTT.

The gene calls are TRBV12-5 and TRBJ1-2; D gene ambiguous. CDR3 size: 14 residues. Per germline, CDR1 LGHNT and CDR2 FRNRAP. Trimming took off 5 bases at V and 4 bases at J, with 14 bases between the two ends. This CDR3 reads CASGMTGGVYGYTF. The CDR3 coding sequence is TGTGCTAGTGGTATGACGGGTGGTGTCTATGGCTACACCTTC.

The count of this clone is one. The gene calls are TRBV7-9 and TRBJ1-2; no reliable D call. CDR3 length equals 17 residues. Trimming removed 1 base from V and 2 bases from J, with 17 bases in between. Germline V gene lookup returns CDR1 SEHNR and CDR2 FQNEAQ (reference sequence). This CDR3 is CASSLEPSEPRNYGYTF. DNA of the CDR3: TGTGCCAGCAGCTTAGAACCTAGTGAACCCAGAAACTATGGCTACACCTTC.

The V gene is TRBV18, the J gene TRBJ1-1; no reliable D call. V dropped 2 bases and J dropped 11 bases, with 15 bases sitting between them. The CDR3 runs to 13 residues. Germline CDR1 reads KGHSH; CDR2 reads LQKENI. The chain's CDR3 is CASSPNSGMFAFF. As DNA, the CDR3 is TGTGCCAGCTCACCAAATTCCGGGATGTTCGCTTTCTTT.

This chain uses TRBV12-5 with TRBJ2-5; 9 nucleotides line up with TRBD1. Unmatched junction bases numbered 12, after V lost 6 bases and J lost 4 bases. The germline gives CDR1 LGHNT, CDR2 FRNRAP. CDR3 length: 16 residues. The CDR3 DNA is TGTGCTAGTGGGCACGGAGGGACAGGGTATTTAGAGACCCAGTACTTC. Its translation: CASGHGGTGYLETQYF.

The V gene is TRBV7-2, the J gene TRBJ1-1; weak D call: TRBD1 (5 bases). The ends were cut back, 1 base at V and 3 bases at J, with 9 bases in the middle. The CDR3 has 14 amino acids. Germline V lookup: CDR1 SGHTA, CDR2 FQGNSA. The chain's CDR3 is CASSLEGCDTEAFF. The CDR3 bases are TGTGCCAGCAGCTTAGAGGGGTGCGACACTGAAGCTTTCTTT. The whole variable domain, filled in from reference TRBV7-2 and TRBJ1-1, reads GAGVSQSPSNKVTEKGKDVELRCDPISGHTALYWYRQSLGQGLEFLIYFQGNSAPDKSGLPSDRFSAERTGGSVSTLTIQRTQQEDSAVYLCASSLEGCDTEAFFGQGTRLTVV.

The rearrangement uses TRBV2 and TRBJ1-5; 7 bases agree with TRBD1. The CDR3 covers 14 residues. The V segment lost 6 bases and the J segment 3 bases; nucleotides outside the gene matches: 5. The germline gives CDR1 SNHLY, CDR2 FYNNEI. DNA of the CDR3: TGTGCCAGCAGGAAGGGACAGCTCAATCAGCCCCAGCATTTT. It specifies CASRKGQLNQPQHF.

This chain uses TRBV27 with TRBJ2-4, with TRBD1 matching 9 bases. This CDR3 comprises 14 residues. The ends lost 5 bases at V and 7 bases at J; junction bases unmatched: 6. Germline CDR1 MNHEY, CDR2 SMNVEV (reference sequence). In DNA, the CDR3 is TGTGCCAGCAGTGAAGGACAGGGGAGGAACATTCAGTACTTC. Protein product: CASSEGQGRNIQYF.

This chain joins TRBV9 and TRBJ2-1; TRBD1 matches at 8 bases. Germline V CDR1 and CDR2: SGDLS, YYNGEE. V shed 3 bases and J 12 bases; nucleotides not matched to a gene: 5. CDR3 size: 12 residues. Here the CDR3 reads CASSAIGTGQFF. The CDR3 DNA follows: TGTGCCAGCAGCGCGATAGGGACAGGGCAGTTCTTC.